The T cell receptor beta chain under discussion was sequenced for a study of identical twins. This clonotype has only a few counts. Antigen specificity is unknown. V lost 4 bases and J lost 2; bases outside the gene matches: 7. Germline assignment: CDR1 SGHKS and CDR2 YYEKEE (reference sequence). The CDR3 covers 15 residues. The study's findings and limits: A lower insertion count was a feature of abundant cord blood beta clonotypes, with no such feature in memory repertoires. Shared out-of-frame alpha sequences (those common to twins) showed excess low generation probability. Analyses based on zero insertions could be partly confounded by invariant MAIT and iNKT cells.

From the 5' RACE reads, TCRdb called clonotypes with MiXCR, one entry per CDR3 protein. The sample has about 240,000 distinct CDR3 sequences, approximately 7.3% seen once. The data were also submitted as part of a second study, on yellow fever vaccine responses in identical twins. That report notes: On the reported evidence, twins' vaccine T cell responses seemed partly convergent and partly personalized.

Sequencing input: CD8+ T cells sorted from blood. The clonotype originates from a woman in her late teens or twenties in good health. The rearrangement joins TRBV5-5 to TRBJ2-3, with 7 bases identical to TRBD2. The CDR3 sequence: CASSPGGGFTDTQYF. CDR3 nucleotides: TGTGCCAGCAGCCCGGGGGGAGGGTTCACAGATACGCAGTATTTT. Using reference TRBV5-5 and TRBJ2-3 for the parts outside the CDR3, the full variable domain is DAGVTQSPTHLIKTRGQQVTLRCSPISGHKSVSWYQQVLGQGPQFIFQYYEKEERGRGNFPDRFSARQFPNYSSELNVNALLLGDSALYLCASSPGGGFTDTQYFGPGTRLTVL.